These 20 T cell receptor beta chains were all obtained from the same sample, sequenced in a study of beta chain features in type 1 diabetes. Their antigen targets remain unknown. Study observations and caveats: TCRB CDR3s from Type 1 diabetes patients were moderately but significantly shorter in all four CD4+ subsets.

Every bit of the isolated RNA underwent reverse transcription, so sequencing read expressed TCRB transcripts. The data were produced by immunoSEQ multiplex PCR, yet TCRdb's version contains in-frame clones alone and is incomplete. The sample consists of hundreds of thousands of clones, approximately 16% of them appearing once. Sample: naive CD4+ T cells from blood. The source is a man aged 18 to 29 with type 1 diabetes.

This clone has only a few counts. This chain's CDR3 is CASRMLGQGYEQYF. The CDR3 coding sequence is TGTGCCAGCAGAATGCTGGGACAGGGTTACGAGCAGTACTTC. The chain has TRBV11-2 and TRBJ2-7; TRBD1 matches 9 bases. Germline loops: CDR1 SGHAT, CDR2 FQNNGV. Germline trimming cut 6 bases from V and 4 bases from J; bases unmatched to any gene: 7. The CDR3 contains 14 residues.

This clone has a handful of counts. The CDR3 coding sequence is TGCGCCAGCAGACCACAGGGCTCGCGAGGCTACACCTTC. The encoded protein is CASRPQGSRGYTF. The chain recombines TRBV4-1 with TRBJ1-2, with D possibly TRBD1 on 6 matching bases. The CDR3 sequence is 13 residues long. Trimming removed 6 bases from V and 8 bases from J, with 16 bases in between. Germline values: CDR1 MGHRA, CDR2 YSYEKL.

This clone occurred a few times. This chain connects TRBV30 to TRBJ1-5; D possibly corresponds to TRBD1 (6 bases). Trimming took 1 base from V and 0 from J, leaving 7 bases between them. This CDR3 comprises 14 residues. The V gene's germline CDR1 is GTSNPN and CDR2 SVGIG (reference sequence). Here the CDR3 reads CAWSGQVSNQPQHF. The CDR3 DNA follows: TGTGCCTGGAGTGGACAGGTTAGCAATCAGCCCCAGCATTTT. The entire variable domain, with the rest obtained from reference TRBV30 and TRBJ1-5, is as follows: SQTIHQWPATLVQPVGSPLSLECTVEGTSNPNLYWYRQAAGRGLQLLFYSVGIGQISSEVPQNLSASRPQDRQFILSSKKLLLSDSGFYLCAWSGQVSNQPQHFGDGTRLSIL.

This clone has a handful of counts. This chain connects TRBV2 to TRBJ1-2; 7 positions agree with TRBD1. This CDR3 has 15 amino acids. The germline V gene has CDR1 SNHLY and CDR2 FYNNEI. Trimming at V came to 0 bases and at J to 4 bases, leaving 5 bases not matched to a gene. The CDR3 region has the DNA TGTGCCAGCAGTGAAGCGCAGGGGGACTCCTATGGCTACACCTTC. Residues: CASSEAQGDSYGYTF.

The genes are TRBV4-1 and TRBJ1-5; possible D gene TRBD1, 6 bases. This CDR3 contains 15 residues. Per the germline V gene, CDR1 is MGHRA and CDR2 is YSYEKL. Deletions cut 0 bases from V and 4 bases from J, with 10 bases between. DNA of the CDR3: TGCGCCAGCAGCCAAGAAAGGGGGACGAATCAGCCCCAGCATTTT. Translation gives CASSQERGTNQPQHF.

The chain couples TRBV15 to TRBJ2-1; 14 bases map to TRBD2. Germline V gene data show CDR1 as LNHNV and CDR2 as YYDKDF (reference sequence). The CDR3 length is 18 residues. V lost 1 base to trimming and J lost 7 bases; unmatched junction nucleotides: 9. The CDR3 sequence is CATSRAPQTSGRDNEQFF. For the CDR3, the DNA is TGTGCCACCAGCAGAGCCCCCCAGACTAGCGGGAGGGATAATGAGCAGTTCTTC.

The CDR3 spells CASSLVAYSGYTF. The CDR3 coding sequence is TGTGCCAGCAGCTTAGTTGCGTACAGTGGCTACACCTTC. The chain has TRBV11-2 and TRBJ1-2; D is ambiguous. V lost 1 base, J lost 7 bases, and 10 bases lay in between. This CDR3 region has 13 residues. Germline CDR1 reads SGHAT; CDR2 reads FQNNGV.

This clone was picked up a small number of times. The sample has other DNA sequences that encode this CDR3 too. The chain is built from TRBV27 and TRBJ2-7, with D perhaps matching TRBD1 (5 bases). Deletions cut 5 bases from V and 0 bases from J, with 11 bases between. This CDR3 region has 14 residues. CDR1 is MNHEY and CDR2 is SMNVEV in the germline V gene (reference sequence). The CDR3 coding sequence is TGTGCCAGCAGTAGGTACAGGTCCTCCTACGAGCAGTACTTC. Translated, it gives CASSRYRSSYEQYF.

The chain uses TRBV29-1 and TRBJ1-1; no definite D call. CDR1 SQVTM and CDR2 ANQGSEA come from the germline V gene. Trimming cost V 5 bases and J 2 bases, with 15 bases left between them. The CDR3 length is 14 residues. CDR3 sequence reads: CSVLLWAQNTEAFF. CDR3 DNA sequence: TGCAGCGTTTTACTGTGGGCGCAAAACACTGAAGCTTTCTTT.

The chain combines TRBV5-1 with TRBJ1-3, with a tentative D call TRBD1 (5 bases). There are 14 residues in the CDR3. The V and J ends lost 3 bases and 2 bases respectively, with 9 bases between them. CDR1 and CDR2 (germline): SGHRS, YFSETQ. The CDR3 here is CASSSVTAGNTIYF. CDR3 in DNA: TGCGCCAGCAGCTCTGTGACAGCTGGAAACACCATATATTTT.

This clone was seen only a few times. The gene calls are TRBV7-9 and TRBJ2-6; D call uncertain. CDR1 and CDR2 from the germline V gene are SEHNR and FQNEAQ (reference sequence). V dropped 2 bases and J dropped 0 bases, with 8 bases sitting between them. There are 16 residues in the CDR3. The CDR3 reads CASSLPGISGANVLTF. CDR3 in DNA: TGTGCCAGCAGCTTACCAGGTATCTCTGGGGCCAACGTCCTGACTTTC.

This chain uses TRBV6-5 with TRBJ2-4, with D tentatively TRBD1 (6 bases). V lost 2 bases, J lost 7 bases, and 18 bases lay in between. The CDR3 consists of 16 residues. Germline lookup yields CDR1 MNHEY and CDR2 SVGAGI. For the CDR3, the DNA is TGTGCCAGCAGTTACCTCGCTGAGGGGGAAAGGAACATTCAGTACTTC. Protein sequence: CASSYLAEGERNIQYF.

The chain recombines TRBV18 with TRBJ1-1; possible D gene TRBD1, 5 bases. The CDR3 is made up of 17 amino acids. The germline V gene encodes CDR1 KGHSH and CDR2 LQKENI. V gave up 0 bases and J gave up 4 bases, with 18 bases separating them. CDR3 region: CASSPPGGVSGGTEAFF. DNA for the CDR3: TGTGCCAGCTCACCACCAGGAGGGGTAAGCGGGGGCACTGAAGCTTTCTTT.

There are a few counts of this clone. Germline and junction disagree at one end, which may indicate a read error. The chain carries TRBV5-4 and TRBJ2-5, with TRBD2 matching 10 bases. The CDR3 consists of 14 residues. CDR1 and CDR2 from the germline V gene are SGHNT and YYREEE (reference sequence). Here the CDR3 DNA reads TGTGCCAGCAGCCATTTTGTAGCGGGAGGACTTATCCACTTC. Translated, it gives CASSHFVAGGLIHF. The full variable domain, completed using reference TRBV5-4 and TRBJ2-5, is ETGVTQSPTHLIKTRGQQVTLRCSSQSGHNTVSWYQQALGQGPQFIFQYYREEENGRGNFPPRFSGLQFPNYSSELNVNALELDDSALYLCASSHFVAGGLIHFGPGTRLLVL.

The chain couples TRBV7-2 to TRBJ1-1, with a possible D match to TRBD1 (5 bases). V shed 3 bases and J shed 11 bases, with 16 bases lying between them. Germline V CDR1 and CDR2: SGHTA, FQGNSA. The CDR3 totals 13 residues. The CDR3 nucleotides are TGTGCCAGCAGCTTTGACAGCCCCCGGGGGGCTTTCTTT. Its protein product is CASSFDSPRGAFF.

CDR3 DNA: TGTGCCAGCAGCTCCAGGCGAATTAGGGGCGGTTTGACAGATACGCAGTATTTT. Its protein is CASSSRRIRGGLTDTQYF. This chain connects TRBV7-6 to TRBJ2-3; possible D gene TRBD1, 5 bases. Germline assignment: CDR1 SGHVS and CDR2 FNYEAQ. The V gene lost 4 bases and the J gene lost 3 bases, with 23 bases spanning the gap. The length of the CDR3 is 18 residues.

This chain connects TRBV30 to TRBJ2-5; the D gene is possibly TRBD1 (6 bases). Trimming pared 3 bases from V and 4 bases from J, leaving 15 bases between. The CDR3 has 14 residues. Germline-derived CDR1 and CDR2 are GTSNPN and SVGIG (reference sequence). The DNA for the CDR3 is TGTGCCTGGAGCCCAAGCGCCAGGGGAGAGACCCAGTACTTC. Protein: CAWSPSARGETQYF.

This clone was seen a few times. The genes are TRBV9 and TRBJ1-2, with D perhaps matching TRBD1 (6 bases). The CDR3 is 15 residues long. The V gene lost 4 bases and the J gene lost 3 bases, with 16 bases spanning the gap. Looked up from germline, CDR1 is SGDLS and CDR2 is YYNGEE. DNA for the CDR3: TGTGCCAGCAGCCCCCGCCCGGGGGGGCACTATGGCTACACCTTC. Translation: CASSPRPGGHYGYTF.

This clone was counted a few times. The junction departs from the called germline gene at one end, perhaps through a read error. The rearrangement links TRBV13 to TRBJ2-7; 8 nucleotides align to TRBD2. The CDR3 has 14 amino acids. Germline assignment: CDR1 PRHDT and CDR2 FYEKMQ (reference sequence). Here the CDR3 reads CASSRWTSSELGDF. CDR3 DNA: TGTGCCAGCAGCCGGTGGACTAGCAGCGAGTTGGGGGACTTC. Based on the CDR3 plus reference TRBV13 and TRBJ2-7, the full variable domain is AAGVIQSPRHLIKEKRETATLKCYPIPRHDTVYWYQQGPGQDPQFLISFYEKMQSDKGSIPDRFSAQQFSDYHSELNMSSLELGDSALYFCASSRWTSSELGDFGPGTRLTVT.

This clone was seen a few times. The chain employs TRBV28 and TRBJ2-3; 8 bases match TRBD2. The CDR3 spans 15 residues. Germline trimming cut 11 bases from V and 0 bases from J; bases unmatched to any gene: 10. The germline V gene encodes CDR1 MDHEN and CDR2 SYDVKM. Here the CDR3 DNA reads TGTGCCGCTAGGGTCGGGGGGGGTAGCACAGATACGCAGTATTTT. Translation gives CAARVGGGSTDTQYF.